A single sample is the source of the 13 T cell receptor beta chains below, sequenced in a study of T-cell memory formation after mild COVID-19. TCRdb re-analysed the 5' RACE reads in MiXCR, keeping a single row per CDR3 protein. Here the sample spans roughly 43,000 distinct CDR3 sequences, approximately 9.6% being singletons. Sequencing was performed on PBMCs or a T cell subset sorted from them (not recorded which). These receptors came from an adult woman who had mild COVID-19 (a few samples of this study predate the infection). Cell type and time point are not known.

This chain joins TRBV18 and TRBJ2-3; 12 positions agree with TRBD2. The CDR3 is 17 residues long. Per germline, CDR1 KGHSH and CDR2 LQKENI. V lost 3 bases to trimming and J lost 3 bases; unmatched junction nucleotides: 7. DNA of the CDR3: TGTGCCAGCTCACCCCCCACTAGCGGGAGGAGAACAGATACGCAGTATTTT. This gives the protein CASSPPTSGRRTDTQYF.

The chain combines TRBV7-2 with TRBJ2-2; D call uncertain. The CDR3 sequence is 15 residues long. The V and J ends lost 2 bases and 4 bases respectively, with 11 bases between them. CDR1 and CDR2 from the germline V gene are SGHTA and FQGNSA. CDR3 DNA sequence: TGTGCCAGCAGCTTAATAGGACCGACCACCGGGGAGCTGTTTTTT. Encoded protein: CASSLIGPTTGELFF.

A few counts support this clonotype. The V gene is TRBV5-1, the J gene TRBJ2-3, with 8 bases aligning to TRBD2. Germline CDR1 is SGHRS and CDR2 is YFSETQ. The CDR3 runs to 16 residues. Trimming cost V 2 bases and J 0 bases; bases outside gene matches: 5. This chain's CDR3 is CASSFLASGSTDTQYF. The CDR3 DNA is TGCGCCAGCAGCTTCTTGGCTAGCGGGAGCACAGATACGCAGTATTTT. The full variable domain, rest sourced from reference TRBV5-1 and TRBJ2-3, is KAGVTQTPRYLIKTRGQQVTLSCSPISGHRSVSWYQQTPGQGLQFLFEYFSETQRNKGNFPGRFSGRQFSNSRSEMNVSTLELGDSALYLCASSFLASGSTDTQYFGPGTRLTVL.

This clonotype showed up many times. CDR3 region: CASSSQGGYGTEAFF. The CDR3 nucleotides read TGTGCCAGCAGTTCTCAGGGGGGGTATGGCACTGAAGCTTTCTTT. The chain carries TRBV12-3 or TRBV12-4 and TRBJ1-1; 7 bases are shared with TRBD1. This CDR3 region has 15 residues. V dropped 4 bases and J dropped 4; count of bases not matched to a gene: 9.

The CDR3 DNA reads TGTGCCAGCAGCTTCTGGGGTCCCTGGGAGGCCTACACCTTC. Translating it yields CASSFWGPWEAYTF. This chain uses TRBV5-5 with TRBJ1-2; D call uncertain. The CDR3 loop spans 14 amino acids. V lost 2 bases and J lost 10, with 18 bases in between. The V gene's germline CDR1 is SGHKS and CDR2 YYEKEE (reference sequence). Complete variable domain (other parts from reference TRBV5-5 and TRBJ1-2): DAGVTQSPTHLIKTRGQQVTLRCSPISGHKSVSWYQQVLGQGPQFIFQYYEKEERGRGNFPDRFSARQFPNYSSELNVNALLLGDSALYLCASSFWGPWEAYTFGSGTRLTVV.

This clonotype appeared many times. This chain joins TRBV20-1 and TRBJ2-3; perhaps TRBD2 as D (7 bases). Germline CDR1 reads DFQATT; CDR2 reads SNEGSKA (reference sequence). With 3 bases removed from V and 3 bases from J, the gap between germline ends came to 16 bases. The CDR3 spans 15 residues. The CDR3 spells CSASWTRGGTDTQYF. CDR3 DNA sequence: TGCAGTGCTAGTTGGACTAGAGGGGGTACAGATACGCAGTATTTT.

At least ten counts were recorded for this clonotype. V is TRBV14 and J is TRBJ2-1, with D uncertain. The CDR3 runs 16 residues. With 0 bases removed from V and 0 bases from J, the gap between germline ends came to 9 bases. In germline, CDR1 is SGHDN, CDR2 FVKESK. DNA of the CDR3: TGTGCCAGCAGCCAAGAACTCCTGTTCTCCTACAATGAGCAGTTCTTC. Its translation: CASSQELLFSYNEQFF.

This clonotype has just a few counts. The chain combines TRBV3-1 with TRBJ1-2; no clear D. The CDR3 is 13 amino acids. The V gene lost 2 bases and the J gene lost 6 bases, with 10 bases spanning the gap. Germline V gene lookup returns CDR1 LGHDT and CDR2 YNNKEL (reference sequence). The CDR3 region has the DNA TGTGCCAGCAGCCAAACGGCAGCTAATGGCTACACCTTC. It is translated as CASSQTAANGYTF.

This clonotype was counted only a few times. V and J are TRBV30 and TRBJ1-3; the D is unclear. Germline values: CDR1 GTSNPN, CDR2 SVGIG (reference sequence). Trimming removed 4 bases from V and 0 bases from J, with 10 bases in between. This CDR3 is built from 14 residues. The CDR3 here is CAWKSNRSGNTIYF. In DNA, the CDR3 is TGTGCCTGGAAAAGCAACCGCTCTGGAAACACCATATATTTT.

The genes are TRBV15 and TRBJ2-1; 7 nucleotides align to TRBD2. The CDR3 is 15 residues long. CDR1 is LNHNV and CDR2 is YYDKDF in the germline V gene (reference sequence). Trimming removed 7 bases from V and 6 bases from J; junction bases left unmatched: 12. Written as DNA, the CDR3 is TGTGCCACCACAACTAGCGAGGAATACGGCAATGAGCAGTTCTTC. Its translation is CATTTSEEYGNEQFF.

This clonotype was detected many times. The junction and the germline gene differ at one end; a read error may be behind it. This chain uses TRBV7-9 with TRBJ1-2; D gene unclear. The length of the CDR3 is 12 residues. Germline values: CDR1 SEHNR, CDR2 FQNEAQ (reference sequence). The CDR3 bases are TGTGCCAGCAGCTTAGGCCAGGAGGGCCCTGACTTC. It specifies CASSLGQEGPDF.

This clonotype was seen repeatedly, ten times or more. The genes are TRBV10-3 and TRBJ2-1; 10 bases map to TRBD2. The CDR3 has 14 amino acids. Germline V lookup: CDR1 ENHRY, CDR2 SYGVKD. With V trimmed by 9 bases and J by 2 bases, 4 bases remained unmatched. The CDR3 is CAISSGGTYNEQFF. Here the CDR3 DNA reads TGTGCCATATCTAGCGGGGGCACCTACAATGAGCAGTTCTTC.

The rearrangement joins TRBV12-3 or TRBV12-4 to TRBJ2-5; 7 positions match TRBD2. The CDR3 spans 15 residues. J gave up 2 bases and V 7 bases, and 10 bases lay outside the gene matches. CDR3 DNA: TGTGCCAGCAAACGAGGAGCGGGGACGCAAGAGACCCAGTACTTC. Its protein is CASKRGAGTQETQYF.